These 30 T cell receptor beta chains came from one sample sequenced in a study of high-grade serous ovarian cancer treatment subgroups. The tumor samples were collected prior to definitive surgery or chemotherapy. Data came from immunoSEQ multiplex PCR; TCRdb stores just in-frame clones and leaves some out. The sample shows about 6,200 clones, about four fifths of them seen only once. Material: tumor tissue. The receptors here all came from a human donor with high-grade serous ovarian cancer.

In this sample, this clone turned up a few times. This rearrangement joins TRBV7-7 to TRBJ2-1; D is possibly TRBD2 (6 bases). The germline V gene has CDR1 SSHAT and CDR2 FNYEAQ (reference sequence). The CDR3 loop spans 15 amino acids. V lost 5 bases to trimming and J lost 6 bases, with 17 bases between them. In DNA, the CDR3 is TGTGCCAGCAGCCCGGGGGACTTGGGCGGCAATGAGCAGTTCTTC. Protein product: CASSPGDLGGNEQFF.

V and J are TRBV18 and TRBJ1-2; 7 bases align to TRBD1. The CDR3 spans 14 residues. Germline lookup yields CDR1 KGHSH and CDR2 LQKENI. V shed 6 bases and J 2 bases; nucleotides not matched to a gene: 6. The CDR3 loop reads CASSPGDRNYGYTF. As DNA, the CDR3 is TGTGCCAGCTCCCCCGGGGACAGAAACTATGGCTACACCTTC.

The CDR3 region has the DNA TGTGCCAGCAGCCCGAGCCGGGGGAGCTCCTACGAGCAGTACTTC. Encoded protein: CASSPSRGSSYEQYF. The chain is built from TRBV7-9 and TRBJ2-5, with D perhaps matching TRBD2 (6 bases). Gene TRBJ2-7 matches the end of the DNA better, so the J call may be wrong. This CDR3 is 15 amino acids long. In germline, CDR1 is SEHNR, CDR2 FQNEAQ (reference sequence).

The chain joins TRBV7-7 to TRBJ2-5; D possibly corresponds to TRBD1 (6 bases). Germline V gene lookup returns CDR1 SSHAT and CDR2 FNYEAQ (reference sequence). The CDR3 covers 13 residues. Trimming cost V 5 bases and J 4 bases, with 11 bases left between them. The CDR3 DNA follows: TGTGCCAGCAGCCCGGGACACAGAGAGACCCAGTACTTC. Translating gives CASSPGHRETQYF.

The chain is built from TRBV6-1 and TRBJ1-1; a possible D gene is TRBD1 (6 bases). V was cut by 6 bases and J by 2 bases, with 13 bases left in between. This CDR3 is 14 amino acids long. Germline V gene sequence: CDR1 MNHNS, CDR2 SASEGT. The CDR3 DNA sequence: TGTGCCAGCAGACACACGACAGGAAACACTGAAGCTTTCTTT. Its protein is CASRHTTGNTEAFF.

The rearrangement uses TRBV7-8 and TRBJ2-1; no clear D. The CDR3 has 16 amino acids. CDR1 and CDR2 (germline): SGHVS, FQNEAQ. V gave up 4 bases and J gave up 6 bases, with 19 bases separating them. The CDR3 DNA follows: TGTGCCAGCAGCTCCCCCCAGTCCAGAGAACTCAATGAGCAGTTCTTC. Translation: CASSSPQSRELNEQFF.

The chain joins TRBV2 to TRBJ2-7; the D gene is possibly TRBD2 (5 bases). V gave up 6 bases and J gave up 4 bases, with 13 bases separating them. This CDR3 contains 13 residues. Germline CDR1 SNHLY, CDR2 FYNNEI. CDR3 in amino acids: CASSPRTEYEQYF. The CDR3 DNA is TGTGCCAGCAGCCCCCGGACTGAATACGAGCAGTACTTC.

The chain carries TRBV7-2 and TRBJ1-5; D unclear. Trimming took 1 base from V and 0 from J, leaving 7 bases between them. The CDR3 totals 15 residues. Germline lookup yields CDR1 SGHTA and CDR2 FQGNSA. The CDR3 sequence is CASSLGRYSNQPQHF. The CDR3 region has the DNA TGTGCCAGCAGCTTAGGGCGGTATAGCAATCAGCCCCAGCATTTT.

The chain links TRBV5-6 to TRBJ1-1; D unclear. The CDR3 consists of 14 residues. Germline CDR1 SGHDT, CDR2 YYEEEE. The germline V and J ends were trimmed by 0 bases and 3 bases, with 9 bases remaining between them. CDR3 sequence: CASSLAHLDTEAFF. DNA of the CDR3: TGTGCCAGCAGCTTGGCACACTTGGACACTGAAGCTTTCTTT.

The V call is TRBV11-2, the J call TRBJ2-1, with TRBD1 matching 9 bases. With 1 base clipped from V and 3 bases from J, the junction kept 4 bases outside the gene matches. CDR3 size: 16 residues. Germline CDR1 is SGHAT and CDR2 is FQNNGV. The CDR3 DNA reads as TGTGCCAGCAGCTTAGGGGACAGGGTACACTACAATGAGCAGTTCTTC. Translating gives CASSLGDRVHYNEQFF.

This rearrangement joins TRBV21-1 to TRBJ2-7. TRBV21-1 is reported as a pseudogene. This CDR3 has 16 amino acids. This CDR3 is CASSKGNEGRTYEQYF. CDR3 bases: TGTGCCAGCAGCAAAGGGAACGAGGGGCGTACCTACGAGCAGTACTTC.

The chain is built from TRBV6-5 and TRBJ2-1; 11 bases align to TRBD1. J lost 8 bases, V lost 5 bases, and 8 bases had no gene match. The CDR3 has 15 residues. The germline V gene has CDR1 MNHEY and CDR2 SVGAGI. CDR3 bases: TGTGCCAGCAGTCGGACAGGGGGCGGGCGGGATGAGCAGTTCTTC. Translation gives CASSRTGGGRDEQFF.

This chain joins TRBV5-6 and TRBJ1-2; D is unclear. V lost 6 bases and J 4 bases, leaving 16 bases between the germline ends. The CDR3 loop spans 14 amino acids. The germline CDR1 and CDR2 sequences are SGHDT and YYEEEE. This CDR3 is CASTSRNSPYGYTF. The CDR3 bases are TGTGCCAGCACCTCAAGGAACAGCCCCTATGGCTACACCTTC. The variable domain in full, with the rest retrieved from reference TRBV5-6 and TRBJ1-2, is DAGVTQSPTHLIKTRGQQVTLRCSPKSGHDTVSWYQQALGQGPQFIFQYYEEEERQRGNFPDRFSGHQFPNYSSELNVNALLLGDSALYLCASTSRNSPYGYTFGSGTRLTVV.

The rearrangement joins TRBV7-9 to TRBJ1-4, with D hard to call. This CDR3 is built from 12 residues. In germline, CDR1 is SEHNR, CDR2 FQNEAQ (reference sequence). With 2 bases removed from V and 8 bases from J, the gap between germline ends came to 6 bases. The CDR3 coding sequence is TGTGCCAGCAGCTTAACAGAGGAAAAACTGTTTTTT. Protein: CASSLTEEKLFF.

This chain joins TRBV6-1 and TRBJ2-7, with D maybe TRBD1 (6 bases). Germline assignment: CDR1 MNHNS and CDR2 SASEGT. V was clipped by 3 bases and J by 0 bases, with 12 bases between them. The CDR3 totals 15 residues. The CDR3 nucleotides read TGTGCCAGCAGTGAGGGCTGGACAGTCTCCTACGAGCAGTACTTC. Translation: CASSEGWTVSYEQYF.

This chain connects TRBV10-2 to TRBJ2-3; the D is unclear. Germline values: CDR1 WSHSY, CDR2 SAAADI. The CDR3 totals 12 residues. Trimming left V 6 bases short and J 6 bases short, with 10 bases between. CDR3 sequence reads: CASSLRWDTQYF. The CDR3 DNA follows: TGCGCCAGCAGCCTGAGGTGGGATACGCAGTATTTT.

This clone appeared a single time. This rearrangement joins TRBV11-2 to TRBJ2-7, with TRBD2 matching over 7 bases. CDR3 length: 15 residues. V trimming: 6 bases; J trimming: 2 bases; junction bases outside the gene matches: 10. CDR1 and CDR2 from the germline V gene are SGHAT and FQNNGV. The DNA for the CDR3 is TGTGCCAGCAGTCCCATGGGAGGGCTGACCTACGAGCAGTACTTC. It is translated as CASSPMGGLTYEQYF.

The V and J genes are TRBV5-1 and TRBJ2-7; tentative D call: TRBD2 (6 bases). There are 16 residues in the CDR3. CDR1 and CDR2 from the germline V gene are SGHRS and YFSETQ. The ends were cut back, 2 bases at V and 6 bases at J, with 21 bases in the middle. The CDR3 DNA reads as TGCGCCAGCAGCTTACACCCCGAGGTGGTCGGGGGCGAGCAGTACTTC. It specifies CASSLHPEVVGGEQYF.

This CDR3 is CASSAPRAGGRNEQFF. Written as DNA, the CDR3 is TGTGCCAGCAGCGCTCCCAGGGCGGGGGGTAGGAATGAGCAGTTCTTC. The chain combines TRBV9 with TRBJ2-1, with 8 bases aligning to TRBD2. The CDR3 runs 16 residues. CDR1 is SGDLS and CDR2 is YYNGEE in the germline V gene. V lost 3 bases and J lost 7; bases outside the gene matches: 12.

V usage is TRBV27 and J usage is TRBJ2-6; D is undetermined. The germline V gene has CDR1 MNHEY and CDR2 SMNVEV (reference sequence). CDR3 length: 19 residues. Trimming removed 5 bases at V and 0 bases at J, with 20 bases between. CDR3 sequence: CASSLRAPMYSSGANVLTF. The DNA of the CDR3 is TGTGCCAGCAGTCTCCGGGCCCCGATGTACAGCTCTGGGGCCAACGTCCTGACTTTC.

The chain joins TRBV15 to TRBJ2-6, with D perhaps given as TRBD1 or TRBD2 (6 bases each). There are 17 residues in the CDR3. Deletions cut 2 bases from V and 2 bases from J, with 13 bases between. CDR1 LNHNV and CDR2 YYDKDF come from the germline V gene (reference sequence). CDR3 nucleotides: TGTGCCACCAGCAGATCTGGAGGGGGAGCTGGGGCCAACGTCCTGACTTTC. This gives the protein CATSRSGGGAGANVLTF.

The rearrangement joins TRBV9 to TRBJ1-1; D is uncertain. This CDR3 spans 15 amino acids. CDR1 and CDR2 from the germline V gene are SGDLS and YYNGEE. V dropped 0 bases and J dropped 4 bases, with 13 bases sitting between them. The CDR3 here is CASSVAPGGGTEAFF. CDR3 bases: TGTGCCAGCAGCGTAGCCCCAGGAGGTGGCACTGAAGCTTTCTTT. Combining the CDR3 with reference TRBV9 and TRBJ1-1 gives the whole variable domain DSGVTQTPKHLITATGQRVTLRCSPRSGDLSVYWYQQSLDQGLQFLIQYYNGEERAKGNILERFSAQQFPDLHSELNLSSLELGDSALYFCASSVAPGGGTEAFFGQGTRLTVV.

A remark on this clone: At one end the junction does not follow the germline gene, possibly because of a read error. This chain links TRBV29-1 with TRBJ1-1; tentatively, D is TRBD1 (5 bases). The CDR3 has 11 residues. Germline V gives CDR1 SQVTM, CDR2 ANQGSEA. Here the CDR3 reads CSVEGDTEAFF. The CDR3 nucleotides read TGCAGCGTCGAAGGGGATACTGAAGCTTTCTTT.

This clone has more than one count but fewer than ten. The CDR3 loop reads CASRQTGGRGEQYF. As DNA, the CDR3 is TGTGCCAGCAGACAGACAGGGGGCAGGGGGGAGCAGTACTTC. The rearrangement uses TRBV27 and TRBJ2-7; 10 bases line up with TRBD1. V lost 6 bases and J lost 7; bases outside the gene matches: 9. CDR3 length equals 14 residues. Germline V gene data show CDR1 as MNHEY and CDR2 as SMNVEV (reference sequence).

This clone was observed a handful of times. The chain couples TRBV6-1 to TRBJ2-7; 7 nucleotides match TRBD1. After removal of 2 bases from V and 11 bases from J, the junction contained 15 bases not matched to a gene. Per germline, CDR1 MNHNS and CDR2 SASEGT. The CDR3 spans 15 residues. CDR3 sequence: CASSERAGTDGSKYF. Here the CDR3 DNA reads TGTGCCAGCAGTGAAAGGGCCGGGACAGATGGAAGCAAGTACTTC.

This chain links TRBV14 with TRBJ1-2; 9 positions match TRBD1. J lost 4 bases, V lost 3 bases, and 9 bases had no gene match. The CDR3 consists of 16 residues. Per germline, CDR1 SGHDN and CDR2 FVKESK. The CDR3 DNA sequence: TGTGCCAGCAGCCAGGGCGGGACAGGGAAAATCTATGGCTACACCTTC. Residues: CASSQGGTGKIYGYTF.

The rearrangement links TRBV7-6 to TRBJ1-1; no definite D call. Germline CDR1 reads SGHVS; CDR2 reads FNYEAQ. V lost 1 base, J lost 0 bases, and 9 bases lay in between. This CDR3 is built from 15 residues. The CDR3, as DNA: TGTGCCAGCAGCTTAGGGCTTTCCTTGAACACTGAAGCTTTCTTT. Residues: CASSLGLSLNTEAFF.

Of note for this clone: This CDR3 is also generated by other DNA sequences in the sample. The chain joins TRBV6-4 to TRBJ2-2; no definite D call. From germline, CDR1 is MRHNA and CDR2 SNTAGT. V dropped 2 bases and J dropped 2 bases, with 3 bases sitting between them. This CDR3 has 13 amino acids. The CDR3 DNA is TGTGCCAGCAGTGACAGAAACACCGGGGAGCTGTTTTTT. Translating gives CASSDRNTGELFF.

This clone was seen a few times. The chain joins TRBV19 to TRBJ2-1; a weak D match, TRBD1 (7 bases). From germline, CDR1 is LNHDA and CDR2 SQIVND (reference sequence). Trimming cost V 1 base and J 7 bases, with 20 bases left between them. This CDR3 has 17 residues. CDR3 loop: CASSIGTGDPGGNEQFF. CDR3 DNA: TGTGCCAGTAGTATAGGTACCGGGGACCCAGGGGGGAATGAGCAGTTCTTC.

The chain joins TRBV5-5 to TRBJ2-5, with D possibly being TRBD1 or TRBD2 (5 bases each). The CDR3 is 19 amino acids. Trimming took 1 base from V and 4 from J, leaving 26 bases between them. The V gene's germline CDR1 is SGHKS and CDR2 YYEKEE (reference sequence). The CDR3 spells CASSLSGPFVGQAGETQYF. CDR3 DNA sequence: TGTGCCAGCAGCTTGTCGGGACCATTTGTAGGGCAGGCGGGAGAGACCCAGTACTTC.